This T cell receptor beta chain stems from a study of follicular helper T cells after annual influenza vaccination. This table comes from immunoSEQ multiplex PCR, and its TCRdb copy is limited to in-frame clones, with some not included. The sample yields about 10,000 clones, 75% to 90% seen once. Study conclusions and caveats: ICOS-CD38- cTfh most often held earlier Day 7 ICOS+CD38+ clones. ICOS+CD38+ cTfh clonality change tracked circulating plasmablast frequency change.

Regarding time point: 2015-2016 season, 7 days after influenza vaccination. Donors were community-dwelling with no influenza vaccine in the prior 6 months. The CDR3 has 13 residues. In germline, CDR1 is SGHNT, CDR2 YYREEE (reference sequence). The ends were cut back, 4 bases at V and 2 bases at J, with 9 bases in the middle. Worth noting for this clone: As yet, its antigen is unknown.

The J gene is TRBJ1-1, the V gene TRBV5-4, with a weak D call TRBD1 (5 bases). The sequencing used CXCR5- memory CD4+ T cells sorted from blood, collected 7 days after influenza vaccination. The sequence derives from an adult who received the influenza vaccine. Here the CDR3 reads CASSRDPNTEAFF. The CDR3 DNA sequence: TGTGCCAGCAGCCGGGACCCTAACACTGAAGCTTTCTTT. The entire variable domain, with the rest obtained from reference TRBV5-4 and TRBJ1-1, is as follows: ETGVTQSPTHLIKTRGQQVTLRCSSQSGHNTVSWYQQALGQGPQFIFQYYREEENGRGNFPPRFSGLQFPNYSSELNVNALELDDSALYLCASSRDPNTEAFFGQGTRLTVV.